Listed here are 12 T cell receptor beta chains from one sample, sequenced in a study of T cell repertoires in cytomegalovirus infection. TCRdb called the reads again in MiXCR, with one record for every CDR3 protein. The data contain roughly 190,000 distinct CDR3 sequences, nearly 9.5% of them singletons. Sequenced material: PBMCs. These receptors were taken from a human donor in good health (CMV status not recorded). Some clones in this sample may be carry-over from other donors' samples.

This clonotype was seen ten or more times. The genes are TRBV12-3 or TRBV12-4 and TRBJ1-1; no clear D. V dropped 0 bases and J dropped 4 bases, with 12 bases sitting between them. CDR3 size: 15 residues. This chain's CDR3 is CASSLARFRFTEAFF. CDR3 bases: TGTGCCAGCAGTTTAGCGAGGTTCCGATTCACTGAAGCTTTCTTT.

This chain connects TRBV5-1 to TRBJ2-1, with 14 bases matching TRBD2. Per germline, CDR1 SGHRS and CDR2 YFSETQ. CDR3 length: 19 residues. V lost 1 base and J lost 5; bases outside the gene matches: 11. The CDR3 bases are TGCGCCAGCAGCTTGTGGGGACTAGCGGGGGCCGGGGGAAACAATGAGCAGTTCTTC. Amino acids: CASSLWGLAGAGGNNEQFF.

This clonotype has a count of ten or more. The rearrangement links TRBV7-8 to TRBJ1-6, with unresolved D. The V end lost 2 bases, the J end lost 10 bases, and 12 bases lay between the germline ends. Germline V gene sequence: CDR1 SGHVS, CDR2 FQNEAQ. The CDR3 extends over 14 amino acids. CDR3 bases: TGTGCCAGCAGCTTAATAGTGGGCCGGTCACCCCTCCACTTT. Translated, it gives CASSLIVGRSPLHF.

On this clonotype: A much bigger clone sits one base away, suggesting this may be a read error. This chain links TRBV5-4 with TRBJ2-2; D uncertain. CDR1 is SGHNT and CDR2 is YYREEE in the germline V gene (reference sequence). This CDR3 contains 15 residues. The CDR3 nucleotides are TGTGTCAGCAGCTTGGTGGCAGGGAACACCGGGGAGCTGTTTTTT. Its protein product is CVSSLVAGNTGELFF.

At least ten counts were recorded for this clonotype. The V gene is TRBV15, the J gene TRBJ2-5, with D perhaps TRBD1 or TRBD2 (5 bases each). V lost 0 bases, J lost 3 bases, and 11 bases lay in between. CDR1 and CDR2 (germline): LNHNV, YYDKDF (reference sequence). CDR3 length equals 15 residues. The CDR3 sequence: CATSRDRGAEETQYF. DNA for the CDR3: TGTGCCACCAGCAGAGATAGAGGGGCCGAAGAGACCCAGTACTTC.

Ten or more counts support this clonotype. The rearrangement links TRBV6-2 or TRBV6-3 to TRBJ1-1; 9 nucleotides line up with TRBD1. Trimming took 0 bases from V and 1 from J; bases not matched to a gene: 6. The CDR3 runs to 17 residues. CDR1 and CDR2 (germline): MNHEY, SVGEGT. CDR3 residues: CASSYSRDREKNTEAFF. The DNA of the CDR3 is TGTGCCAGCAGTTACTCCAGGGACAGGGAAAAGAACACTGAAGCTTTCTTT.

This clonotype was found many times. This sequence joins TRBV7-2 and TRBJ1-3; no reliable D call. Germline CDR1 reads SGHTA; CDR2 reads FQGNSA. Trimming took 5 bases from V and 4 from J, leaving 18 bases between them. This CDR3 contains 16 residues. CDR3 loop: CASSLSRAPSGNTIYF. The CDR3 DNA sequence: TGTGCCAGCAGCCTATCCCGGGCACCGAGCGGAAACACCATATATTTT.

Comments on this clonotype: Possible read error: a much larger clone is one base away. The chain recombines TRBV11-2 with TRBJ1-5; D is unclear. The CDR3 loop spans 16 amino acids. The V end lost 1 base, the J end lost 2 bases, and 12 bases lay between the germline ends. The germline gives CDR1 SGHAT, CDR2 FQNNGV. CDR3 amino acids: CASSLGMGYGNQPQHF. In DNA, the CDR3 is TGTGCCAGCAGCTTAGGTATGGGTTACGGCAATCAGCCCCAGCATTTT. Supplemented by reference TRBV11-2 and TRBJ1-5, the full variable domain reads EAGVAQSPRYKIIEKRQSVAFWCNPISGHATLYWYQQILGQGPKLLIQFQNNGVVDDSQLPKDRFSAERLKGVDSTLKIQPAKLEDSAVYLCASSLGMGYGNQPQHFGDGTRLSIL.

To note about this clonotype: An end of the junction does not agree with germline; a read error may underlie this. V is TRBV19 and J is TRBJ1-5; tentative D call: TRBD1 (5 bases). The CDR3 is 16 residues long. The germline CDR1 and CDR2 sequences are LNHDA and SQIVND (reference sequence). Written as DNA, the CDR3 is TGTTCCAGTAGTATTTTGGGGGGAATGGTTTATCAGCCCCAGCATTTT. It yields the protein CSSSILGGMVYQPQHF.

This clonotype was seen ten or more times. This sequence joins TRBV19 and TRBJ1-2; a weak D match, TRBD1 (5 bases). The CDR3 runs 14 residues. Trimming cost V 5 bases and J 6 bases, with 16 bases left between them. In germline, CDR1 is LNHDA, CDR2 SQIVND (reference sequence). This CDR3 reads CASSFWDLQDGYTF. CDR3 in DNA: TGTGCCAGTAGTTTCTGGGACCTCCAGGATGGCTACACCTTC.

There are many counts of this clonotype. The chain combines TRBV7-2 with TRBJ2-1, with 12 bases aligning to TRBD2. V was clipped by 3 bases and J by 2 bases; unmatched bases: 8. This CDR3 spans 18 amino acids. The V gene's germline CDR1 is SGHTA and CDR2 FQGNSA. The CDR3 DNA is TGTGCCAGCAGCTTGCGAGAACTAGCGGGGGGAACCTACAATGAGCAGTTCTTC. Translating it yields CASSLRELAGGTYNEQFF.

Comment on this clonotype: This may stem from a read error, because a much larger clone lies one nucleotide away. The V and J genes are TRBV6-1 and TRBJ2-1; D possibly corresponds to TRBD1 (6 bases). The CDR3 consists of 15 residues. Trimming removed 5 bases from V and 3 bases from J, with 14 bases in between. From germline, CDR1 is MNHNS and CDR2 SASEGT. The CDR3 sequence is CASSLRDNRYNEQFF. DNA of the CDR3: TGTGCCAGCAGTCTAAGGGACAACCGCTACAATGAGCAGTTCTTC.